These 29 T cell receptor beta chains came from one sample sequenced in a study of shared clonotypes between healthy human individuals. Assay: immunoSEQ multiplex PCR; the TCRdb copy retains only in-frame clones and omits some. The sample shows 400,000 to 500,000 clones, about three quarters of them seen only once. Sequencing was done on a sample of PBMCs. The receptors were sampled from a woman aged 40 to 50 in good health. Some clones in this sample may be carry-over from other donors' samples.

The chain recombines TRBV11-2 with TRBJ2-7, with 10 positions matching TRBD2. Looked up from germline, CDR1 is SGHAT and CDR2 is FQNNGV. V shed 1 base, J shed 4 bases, and the junction held 7 bases outside the gene matches. The CDR3 spans 16 residues. This chain's CDR3 is CASSLGLAGAVYEQYF. As DNA, the CDR3 is TGTGCCAGCAGCTTAGGGCTAGCGGGAGCAGTGTACGAGCAGTACTTC.

Notes on this clone: The sample has other DNA sequences that encode this CDR3 too. The gene calls are TRBV4-2 and TRBJ2-1, with 9 nucleotides matching TRBD2. V lost 4 bases and J lost 7; bases outside the gene matches: 5. Germline values: CDR1 LGHNA, CDR2 YNFKEQ. CDR3 length: 14 amino acids. CDR3 nucleotide sequence: TGTGCCAGCAGCCGACGGCTAGCGGGAAATGAGCAGTTCTTC. Translation gives CASSRRLAGNEQFF.

The genes are TRBV7-2 and TRBJ2-2; D not resolved. This CDR3 is built from 14 residues. Looked up from germline, CDR1 is SGHTA and CDR2 is FQGNSA. V lost 5 bases, J lost 3 bases, and 10 bases lay in between. The CDR3 region is CASSVQLDTGELFF. The CDR3 DNA reads as TGTGCCAGCAGCGTCCAACTGGACACCGGGGAGCTGTTTTTT.

V is TRBV14 and J is TRBJ2-7; D possibly matches TRBD1 or TRBD2 (5 bases each). CDR3 length: 15 amino acids. Trimming shortened V by 0 bases and J by 3 bases, and 12 bases separated the two germline ends. The V gene's germline CDR1 is SGHDN and CDR2 FVKESK. The CDR3 is CASSQEQGEGYEQYF. Written as DNA, the CDR3 is TGTGCCAGCAGCCAAGAGCAGGGAGAAGGCTACGAGCAGTACTTC.

This clone was recorded a few times. The chain links TRBV12-5 to TRBJ2-3; D gene ambiguous. Germline assignment: CDR1 LGHNT and CDR2 FRNRAP. Trimming left V 6 bases short and J 2 bases short, with 18 bases between. The length of the CDR3 is 16 residues. The CDR3 sequence is CASGRTSQALTDTQYF. CDR3 DNA: TGTGCTAGTGGAAGGACCAGCCAAGCGCTCACAGATACGCAGTATTTT.

J is TRBJ2-2 and V is TRBV14; 7 bases are shared with TRBD2. V was clipped by 1 base and J by 4 bases; unmatched bases: 3. The V gene's germline CDR1 is SGHDN and CDR2 FVKESK. The CDR3 is made up of 15 amino acids. The CDR3 loop is CASSQAGRGTGELFF. The CDR3 region has the DNA TGTGCCAGCAGCCAAGCAGGGAGGGGCACCGGGGAGCTGTTTTTT.

The chain recombines TRBV7-3 with TRBJ2-2; a weak D match, TRBD1 (6 bases). The CDR3 runs 16 residues. Germline CDR1 SGHTA, CDR2 FQGTGA. V gave up 1 base and J gave up 6 bases, with 15 bases separating them. The CDR3 coding sequence is TGTGCCAGCAGCTTAAGAGCAGGGGCGAGGGCCGGGGAGCTGTTTTTT. It codes for CASSLRAGARAGELFF.

Comment on this clone: The likely explanation is a read error, given a far larger clone one base away. J is TRBJ2-4 and V is TRBV1. TRBV1 is a pseudogene. The CDR3 runs 15 residues. The CDR3 protein is CTSSQGLVAKNIQYF. The CDR3 DNA reads TGCACCAGCAGCCAAGGCCTCGTGGCCAAAAACATTCAGTACTTC.

This clone appeared a single time. V is TRBV30 and J is TRBJ2-7; D call uncertain. Trimming left V 1 base short and J 4 bases short, with 8 bases between. This CDR3 has 12 residues. Germline CDR1 GTSNPN, CDR2 SVGIG (reference sequence). CDR3 nucleotides: TGTGCCTGGAGTGATTTCGCTTACGAGCAGTACTTC. Translating gives CAWSDFAYEQYF.

The chain links TRBV12-5 to TRBJ1-2, with D tentatively TRBD1 (6 bases). The CDR3 length is 12 residues. Germline CDR1 and CDR2: LGHNT and FRNRAP. Trimming shortened V by 7 bases and J by 7 bases, and 13 bases separated the two germline ends. The CDR3 reads CASARDTTGYTF. CDR3 sequence (DNA): TGTGCTAGTGCCAGGGACACGACTGGCTACACCTTC.

The V call is TRBV7-9, the J call TRBJ2-1; D remains unclear. V was pared by 5 bases and J by 3 bases, with 17 bases between. This CDR3 comprises 16 residues. The germline CDR1 and CDR2 sequences are SEHNR and FQNEAQ (reference sequence). Written as DNA, the CDR3 is TGTGCCAGCAGCCCTGCGCGTGGCTTTGGCTACAATGAGCAGTTCTTC. Protein: CASSPARGFGYNEQFF. The variable domain in full, with the rest retrieved from reference TRBV7-9 and TRBJ2-1, is DTGVSQNPRHKITKRGQNVTFRCDPISEHNRLYWYRQTLGQGPEFLTYFQNEAQLEKSRLLSDRFSAERPKGSFSTLEIQRTEQGDSAMYLCASSPARGFGYNEQFFGPGTRLTVL.

About this clone itself: Other DNA sequences from this sample encode an identical CDR3 as well. The CDR3 DNA follows: TGTGCCAGCAGCCCGGCCGGGACTAGCGGTAATGAGCAGTTCTTC. Its translation: CASSPAGTSGNEQFF. The gene calls are TRBV9 and TRBJ2-1, with 11 positions matching TRBD2. Unmatched junction bases numbered 7, after V lost 4 bases and J lost 7 bases. The CDR3 contains 15 residues. Germline assignment: CDR1 SGDLS and CDR2 YYNGEE.

The CDR3 region has the DNA TGTGCCAGCAGCCCCCTGCTAGCGGGAGGCACCAATGAGCAGTTCTTC. Its protein product is CASSPLLAGGTNEQFF. The V and J genes are TRBV14 and TRBJ2-1; TRBD2 agrees at 11 bases. CDR1 and CDR2 from the germline V gene are SGHDN and FVKESK. V lost 4 bases and J lost 6; bases outside the gene matches: 8. The CDR3 loop spans 16 amino acids.

The J gene is TRBJ2-7, the V gene TRBV18; 10 nucleotides align to TRBD2. Germline lookup yields CDR1 KGHSH and CDR2 LQKENI. The CDR3 extends over 14 amino acids. The V gene end was trimmed by 7 bases and the J gene end by 3 bases; junction bases not matched to a gene: 6. The CDR3 protein is CASFSSGGIYEQYF. Written as DNA, the CDR3 is TGTGCCAGCTTCTCTAGCGGGGGAATCTACGAGCAGTACTTC.

The V call is TRBV27, the J call TRBJ2-3, with D perhaps TRBD2 (5 bases). CDR3 size: 17 residues. Germline loops: CDR1 MNHEY, CDR2 SMNVEV (reference sequence). The germline V and J ends were trimmed by 3 bases and 2 bases, with 18 bases remaining between them. In nucleotides, the CDR3 is TGTGCCAGCAGTTTGGGTAGCGCCCGACCGAACACAGATACGCAGTATTTT. Translating gives CASSLGSARPNTDTQYF.

This clone was observed a single time. This likely comes from a read error, as the CDR3 has no conserved phenylalanine or tryptophan at its end. This rearrangement joins TRBV30 to TRBJ1-2; no definite D call. Per the germline V gene, CDR1 is GTSNPN and CDR2 is SVGIG (reference sequence). CDR3 length equals 15 residues. V shed 0 bases and J shed 2 bases, with 13 bases lying between them. The CDR3 coding sequence is TGTGCCTGGAGTGTAATCCCGGATTTCAACTATGGCTACACCCTC. Translated, it gives CAWSVIPDFNYGYTL.

V usage is TRBV19 and J usage is TRBJ2-7; D perhaps matches TRBD2 (6 bases). The CDR3 is made up of 15 amino acids. V was trimmed by 6 bases and J by 3 bases, leaving 18 bases between them. Germline-derived CDR1 and CDR2 are LNHDA and SQIVND (reference sequence). CDR3 residues: CASSLAAGPNYEQYF. The CDR3 nucleotides are TGTGCCAGTAGCCTGGCTGCGGGGCCTAACTACGAGCAGTACTTC.

This clone turned up a few times. The identical CDR3 is also encoded by other nucleotide sequences in the sample. CDR3 DNA sequence: TGTGCCTGGAAGGGACGGTTGAACACTGAAGCTTTCTTT. It specifies CAWKGRLNTEAFF. The chain joins TRBV30 to TRBJ1-1, with D possibly matching TRBD1 (5 bases). Trimming took off 4 bases at V and 0 bases at J, with 9 bases between the two ends. The germline CDR1 and CDR2 sequences are GTSNPN and SVGIG (reference sequence). The length of the CDR3 is 13 residues.

The V and J genes are TRBV9 and TRBJ1-4; D remains ambiguous. V was shortened by 6 bases and J by 2 bases, with 5 bases between the two germline ends. CDR1 and CDR2 from the germline V gene are SGDLS and YYNGEE. This CDR3 is 12 amino acids long. The CDR3 DNA is TGTGCCAGCACCGGCACTAATGAAAAACTGTTTTTT. It yields the protein CASTGTNEKLFF.

The chain employs TRBV7-8 and TRBJ2-1; D is undetermined. Trimming shortened V by 0 bases and J by 1 base, and 4 bases separated the two germline ends. The CDR3 runs to 14 residues. Germline loops: CDR1 SGHVS, CDR2 FQNEAQ. For the CDR3, the DNA is TGTGCCAGCAGCTTAGCATTGTCCTACAATGAGCAGTTCTTC. Translated: CASSLALSYNEQFF.

In its sample, this clone was seen once. The chain couples TRBV28 to TRBJ2-1; perhaps TRBD2 as D (8 bases). Germline assignment: CDR1 MDHEN and CDR2 SYDVKM. Trimming took 8 bases from V and 8 from J, leaving 25 bases between them. CDR3 length: 16 residues. The CDR3 DNA follows: TGTGCCAGCGGTGACAGGGACGGGAGGGCCGGGGATGAGCAGTTCTTC. It specifies CASGDRDGRAGDEQFF.

The rearrangement joins TRBV6-1 to TRBJ1-5, with TRBD1 identical over 9 bases. CDR1 is MNHNS, CDR2 SASEGT, per germline. The CDR3 length is 14 residues. V shed 3 bases, J shed 6 bases, and the junction held 3 bases outside the gene matches. CDR3 sequence (DNA): TGTGCCAGCAGTGAGGGACAGGGCACTCAGCCCCAGCATTTT. This encodes CASSEGQGTQPQHF.

The chain employs TRBV25-1 and TRBJ2-4; TRBD1 matches at 8 bases. CDR1 is MGHDK and CDR2 is SYGVNS in the germline V gene. CDR3 size: 12 residues. The CDR3, as DNA: TGTGCGGACAGGGTTACCAAAAACATTCAGTACTTC. Encoded protein: CADRVTKNIQYF. Filled out from reference TRBV25-1 and TRBJ2-4, the complete variable domain reads EADIYQTPRYLVIGTGKKITLECSQTMGHDKMYWYQQDPGMELHLIHYSYGVNSTEKGDLSSESTVSRIRTEHFPLTLESARPSHTSQYLCADRVTKNIQYFGAGTRLSVL.

Of note for this clone: At one end, the junction sequence differs from germline, possibly due to a read error. This rearrangement joins TRBV15 to TRBJ2-5; D is ambiguous. Germline V gene data show CDR1 as LNHNV and CDR2 as YYDKDF (reference sequence). This CDR3 contains 12 residues. The CDR3 spells CATSRDQGTQYF. The CDR3 region has the DNA TGTGCCACCAGCAGGGACCAAGGGACCCAGTACTTC.

This sequence joins TRBV5-4 and TRBJ2-3; 11 nucleotides line up with TRBD2. The germline V gene encodes CDR1 SGHNT and CDR2 YYREEE (reference sequence). Trimming took 4 bases from V and 0 from J; bases not matched to a gene: 4. The CDR3 contains 16 residues. The CDR3 nucleotides read TGTGCCAGCAGCGCTAGGACTAGCGGGAGCACAGATACGCAGTATTTT. This gives the protein CASSARTSGSTDTQYF.

The rearrangement links TRBV28 to TRBJ2-3; 7 bases map to TRBD1. V was clipped by 6 bases and J by 2 bases; unmatched bases: 14. The CDR3 is 17 residues long. Germline CDR1 MDHEN, CDR2 SYDVKM. CDR3 nucleotide sequence: TGTGCCAGCAGACGTCCGGGACAGATCACTAACACAGATACGCAGTATTTT. As protein: CASRRPGQITNTDTQYF.

This clone occurred once. This chain uses TRBV5-5 with TRBJ2-7; no definite D call. From germline, CDR1 is SGHKS and CDR2 YYEKEE (reference sequence). This CDR3 spans 14 amino acids. Between the trimmed V and J ends, which lost 1 base and 4 bases, there was a span of 12 bases. This CDR3 reads CASSLLIEVYEQYF. CDR3 bases: TGTGCCAGCAGCTTGTTAATAGAGGTGTACGAGCAGTACTTC. Full variable domain (missing parts from reference TRBV5-5 and TRBJ2-7): DAGVTQSPTHLIKTRGQQVTLRCSPISGHKSVSWYQQVLGQGPQFIFQYYEKEERGRGNFPDRFSARQFPNYSSELNVNALLLGDSALYLCASSLLIEVYEQYFGPGTRLTVT.

This clone appeared a single time. The V call is TRBV10-1, the J call TRBJ2-5, with 14 nucleotides matching TRBD2. From germline, CDR1 is WNHNN and CDR2 SYGVQD (reference sequence). The trim removed 4 bases at V and 5 bases at J, leaving 6 bases unmatched. The CDR3 length is 16 residues. As DNA, the CDR3 is TGCGCCAGCAGTGGACCGGGACTAGCGGGAGATGAGACCCAGTACTTC. Residues: CASSGPGLAGDETQYF.

For this clone: The conserved phenylalanine or tryptophan is not found at the CDR3 terminus, so this likely reflects a read error. The rearrangement links TRBV30 to TRBJ1-2, with TRBD1 identical over 8 bases. Germline CDR1 GTSNPN, CDR2 SVGIG (reference sequence). The CDR3 length is 13 residues. Trimming cost V 1 base and J 8 bases; bases outside gene matches: 6. CDR3 sequence (DNA): TGTGCCTGGAGTGCGGACAGGGTAAGAGGCTACACCCTC. Its translation: CAWSADRVRGYTL.